The 17 T cell receptor beta chains in this list originate from one sample, sequenced in a study of identical twins. A single record per CDR3 protein comes from TCRdb applying MiXCR to the 5' RACE reads. This table holds 510,000 or so distinct CDR3 sequences, 15% found once. The same specimen was also included in a second study, on yellow fever vaccine responses in identical twins.

Sequencing used CD4+ T cells sorted from blood. The receptors here all came from a woman younger than 35 in good health.

The chain employs TRBV10-1 and TRBJ2-1; 7 bases fit TRBD2. Trimming at V came to 6 bases and at J to 3 bases, leaving 8 bases not matched to a gene. CDR3 size: 15 residues. Germline CDR1 reads WNHNN; CDR2 reads SYGVQD (reference sequence). The CDR3, as DNA: TGCGCCAGCAGCGAGAGCGGGACGGACTACAATGAGCAGTTCTTC. Translated, it gives CASSESGTDYNEQFF.

This clonotype showed up just a few times. This chain links TRBV5-1 with TRBJ1-6, with 7 bases that match TRBD1. Germline CDR1 is SGHRS and CDR2 is YFSETQ. The trim removed 5 bases at V and 7 bases at J, leaving 12 bases unmatched. This CDR3 spans 16 amino acids. The CDR3 sequence is CASSLMSTGWNSPLHF. DNA for the CDR3: TGCGCCAGCAGTTTAATGTCGACAGGGTGGAATTCACCCCTCCACTTT.

This clonotype has ten or more counts. The CDR3 region has the DNA TGCGCCAGCAGCCTTGAAAACAGGGATGAGCAGTTCTTC. Translated: CASSLENRDEQFF. This sequence joins TRBV5-1 and TRBJ2-1; tentatively, D is TRBD1 (6 bases). Looked up from germline, CDR1 is SGHRS and CDR2 is YFSETQ. Trimming took off 4 bases at V and 8 bases at J, with 13 bases between the two ends. The CDR3 is 13 amino acids.

This clonotype has a handful of counts. This chain links TRBV3-1 with TRBJ2-2; D gene ambiguous. The germline V and J ends were trimmed by 2 bases and 8 bases, with 9 bases remaining between them. Germline V gene sequence: CDR1 LGHDT, CDR2 YNNKEL (reference sequence). This CDR3 has 13 amino acids. The CDR3 sequence: CASSQLSAGELFF. CDR3 nucleotides: TGTGCCAGCAGCCAATTATCAGCGGGGGAGCTGTTTTTT.

The sample holds a few counts of this clonotype. The chain combines TRBV2 with TRBJ2-7, with D unresolved. This CDR3 is built from 15 residues. V lost 7 bases, J lost 0 bases, and 16 bases lay in between. CDR1 SNHLY and CDR2 FYNNEI come from the germline V gene. The CDR3 DNA follows: TGTGCCAGCACTGGGTTGAACCCCAGCTCCTACGAGCAGTACTTC. Translation: CASTGLNPSSYEQYF.

The V gene is TRBV2, the J gene TRBJ1-5; D is ambiguous. CDR1 and CDR2 from the germline V gene are SNHLY and FYNNEI. The CDR3 is made up of 15 amino acids. The V end was cut by 3 bases, the J end by 2 bases, with 11 bases between. The CDR3 loop is CASSDKTGGNQPQHF. DNA for the CDR3: TGTGCCAGCAGTGACAAAACCGGGGGCAATCAGCCCCAGCATTTT.

This clonotype was detected a few times. The rearrangement joins TRBV12-3 or TRBV12-4 to TRBJ1-1; D unresolved. V was pared by 5 bases and J by 0 bases, with 7 bases between. CDR3 length: 13 amino acids. The CDR3 is CASSHTMNTEAFF. Here the CDR3 DNA reads TGTGCCAGCAGTCACACTATGAACACTGAAGCTTTCTTT.

This clonotype was counted between two and nine times. The V gene is TRBV14, the J gene TRBJ2-4; no firm D call. Germline V gives CDR1 SGHDN, CDR2 FVKESK. Trimming cost V 1 base and J 7 bases, with 2 bases left between them. This CDR3 is 11 amino acids long. In DNA form, the CDR3 reads TGTGCCAGCAGCCAAGCCAACATTCAGTACTTC. It yields the protein CASSQANIQYF.

The V gene is TRBV9, the J gene TRBJ2-5; the D is unclear. V lost 4 bases and J 1 base, leaving 14 bases between the germline ends. The CDR3 consists of 15 residues. Germline CDR1 SGDLS, CDR2 YYNGEE. The CDR3 region is CASSSLAAFQETQYF. The CDR3 coding sequence is TGTGCCAGCAGCTCCCTTGCGGCCTTCCAAGAGACCCAGTACTTC.

This clonotype was counted between two and nine times. The chain combines TRBV2 with TRBJ2-3; 12 bases are a match to TRBD2. V was clipped by 5 bases and J by 3 bases; unmatched bases: 6. From germline, CDR1 is SNHLY and CDR2 FYNNEI. The CDR3 is 16 amino acids. The CDR3 DNA reads TGTGCCAGCAGTCCTACTAGCGGGAGGTCGACAGATACGCAGTATTTT. Translating gives CASSPTSGRSTDTQYF.

Here the CDR3 reads CASSLPTRGRTF. CDR3 in DNA: TGTGCCAGCAGTTTGCCGACGAGGGGGAGAACCTTC. V and J are TRBV12-3 or TRBV12-4 and TRBJ1-2; D might be TRBD1 (6 bases). The CDR3 loop spans 12 amino acids. The V and J ends lost 3 bases and 14 bases respectively, with 16 bases between them.

This clonotype has more than one count but fewer than ten. V usage is TRBV29-1 and J usage is TRBJ2-1, with 7 bases identical to TRBD1. Trimming cost V 5 bases and J 1 base; bases outside gene matches: 5. Looked up from germline, CDR1 is SQVTM and CDR2 is ANQGSEA. The CDR3 spans 14 residues. The CDR3 bases are TGCAGCGTTCGGACAGGCGATTCCTACAATGAGCAGTTCTTC. Residues: CSVRTGDSYNEQFF.

This clonotype was seen only once. This chain uses TRBV4-1 with TRBJ2-5; no reliable D call. Deletions cut 1 base from V and 4 bases from J, with 13 bases between. CDR3 length equals 15 residues. Germline CDR1 MGHRA, CDR2 YSYEKL. DNA of the CDR3: TGCGCCAGCAGCCAAGTGACGGCCGGCGCAGAGACCCAGTACTTC. This codes for CASSQVTAGAETQYF.

About this clonotype itself: The germline gene is not matched at one end of the junction; a read error may be the cause. The chain carries TRBV5-1 and TRBJ2-2; 10 bases line up with TRBD1. This CDR3 is 14 amino acids long. Looked up from germline, CDR1 is SGHRS and CDR2 is YFSETQ. The CDR3 DNA reads TGCGCCAGCTGGGGACAGGGGAACGCCGGGGAGCTGTTTTTT. As protein: CASWGQGNAGELFF.

This clonotype was counted only a few times. The chain joins TRBV9 to TRBJ2-3, with 9 positions matching TRBD2. Germline CDR1 is SGDLS and CDR2 is YYNGEE. The CDR3 covers 15 residues. The ends lost 0 bases at V and 4 bases at J; junction bases unmatched: 3. CDR3 DNA: TGTGCCAGCAGCGTAGGCGGGGGGGTTTCAGATACGCAGTATTTT. Amino acid sequence: CASSVGGGVSDTQYF.

The chain is built from TRBV19 and TRBJ2-1, with D possibly matching TRBD1 (5 bases). Germline V gene data show CDR1 as LNHDA and CDR2 as SQIVND (reference sequence). Trimming shortened V by 4 bases and J by 6 bases, and 10 bases separated the two germline ends. The CDR3 extends over 13 amino acids. CDR3 sequence reads: CASSTSTANEQFF. As DNA, the CDR3 is TGTGCCAGTAGTACGTCGACAGCCAATGAGCAGTTCTTC. Filled out from reference TRBV19 and TRBJ2-1, the complete variable domain reads DGGITQSPKYLFRKEGQNVTLSCEQNLNHDAMYWYRQDPGQGLRLIYYSQIVNDFQKGDIAEGYSVSREKKESFPLTVTSAQKNPTAFYLCASSTSTANEQFFGPGTRLTVL.

This clonotype was seen at least ten times. The rearrangement links TRBV12-3 or TRBV12-4 to TRBJ2-2; no reliable D call. The V end lost 4 bases, the J end lost 6 bases, and 9 bases lay between the germline ends. This CDR3 region has 13 residues. CDR3 sequence: CASSSYPAGELFF. For the CDR3, the DNA is TGTGCCAGCAGTTCATATCCCGCCGGGGAGCTGTTTTTT.